The 12 T cell receptor beta chains below were found in one sample sequenced in a study of T cells after yellow fever vaccination. TCRdb analysed the 5' RACE reads with MiXCR anew, one entry per CDR3 protein. The sample holds some 97,000 distinct CDR3 sequences, 5.8% seen once. Sequencing used CD8+ T cells sorted from PBMCs, obtained 10 days after the yellow fever booster vaccination. The origin of the receptors is a man younger than 30 who received the YFV17D yellow fever vaccine.

This chain links TRBV10-3 with TRBJ2-1, with 9 bases lining up with TRBD1. The CDR3 runs 16 residues. Germline CDR1 and CDR2: ENHRY and SYGVKD. With 3 bases clipped from V and 5 bases from J, the junction kept 8 bases outside the gene matches. DNA for the CDR3: TGTGCCATCAGTGACTACGCCGGGACAGGGAACAATGAGCAGTTCTTC. Protein: CAISDYAGTGNNEQFF.

This clonotype was counted ten times or more. This sequence joins TRBV7-9 and TRBJ2-5; D ambiguous. V lost 7 bases to trimming and J lost 1 base, with 10 bases between them. Germline loops: CDR1 SEHNR, CDR2 FQNEAQ (reference sequence). This CDR3 has 13 residues. This CDR3 is CASIRSLQETQYF. In DNA, the CDR3 is TGTGCCAGCATCAGGAGCCTCCAAGAGACCCAGTACTTC.

This clonotype was picked up a small number of times. The chain couples TRBV5-1 to TRBJ1-5, with a tentative D call TRBD1 (5 bases). The CDR3 is 15 residues long. The V end lost 4 bases, the J end lost 0 bases, and 11 bases lay between the germline ends. The germline gives CDR1 SGHRS, CDR2 YFSETQ. CDR3: CASSPQGYSNQPQHF. DNA for the CDR3: TGCGCCAGCAGCCCCCAGGGATATAGCAATCAGCCCCAGCATTTT.

CDR3 coding DNA: TGTGCCAGCAGCTTCCCTACGGTGAACACTGAAGCTTTCTTT. Its protein product is CASSFPTVNTEAFF. This sequence joins TRBV7-9 and TRBJ1-1; D not certain. The CDR3 totals 14 residues. Looked up from germline, CDR1 is SEHNR and CDR2 is FQNEAQ (reference sequence). The V gene lost 3 bases and the J gene lost 0 bases, with 8 bases spanning the gap.

This chain uses TRBV15 with TRBJ2-7; D is perhaps TRBD2 (5 bases). With 1 base removed from V and 5 bases from J, the gap between germline ends came to 15 bases. There are 15 residues in the CDR3. Germline V gene sequence: CDR1 LNHNV, CDR2 YYDKDF (reference sequence). CDR3: CATSRARTAADEQYV. CDR3 in DNA: TGTGCCACCAGCAGAGCAAGAACAGCGGCAGACGAGCAGTACGTC.

This clonotype was counted between two and nine times. V usage is TRBV5-6 and J usage is TRBJ2-7, with 7 bases aligning to TRBD2. This CDR3 is 13 amino acids long. Germline lookup yields CDR1 SGHDT and CDR2 YYEEEE. V dropped 3 bases and J dropped 4; count of bases not matched to a gene: 4. The CDR3 spells CASSSGRGYEQYV. As DNA, the CDR3 is TGTGCCAGCAGCTCAGGGCGGGGGTACGAGCAGTACGTC.

The rearrangement uses TRBV7-9 and TRBJ1-3; no firm D call. The V end lost 5 bases, the J end lost 8 bases, and 16 bases lay between the germline ends. Germline-derived CDR1 and CDR2 are SEHNR and FQNEAQ (reference sequence). The CDR3 extends over 14 amino acids. CDR3: CASSLPPGSDTIYF. The DNA for the CDR3 is TGTGCCAGCAGCCTCCCCCCGGGCTCGGACACCATATATTTT.

The table lists this clonotype with a few counts. V gene TRBV5-6 combines with J gene TRBJ2-1; 8 nucleotides line up with TRBD2. This CDR3 is built from 15 residues. V shed 9 bases and J 0 bases; nucleotides not matched to a gene: 8. Looked up from germline, CDR1 is SGHDT and CDR2 is YYEEEE. The CDR3 DNA reads TGTGCCACTTGCCTCGGGGGGGGCTCCTACAATGAGCAGTTCTTC. Protein: CATCLGGGSYNEQFF. Full variable domain (rest looked up from reference TRBV5-6 and TRBJ2-1): DAGVTQSPTHLIKTRGQQVTLRCSPKSGHDTVSWYQQALGQGPQFIFQYYEEEERQRGNFPDRFSGHQFPNYSSELNVNALLLGDSALYLCATCLGGGSYNEQFFGPGTRLTVL.

The rearrangement joins TRBV4-2 to TRBJ2-1; a possible D gene is TRBD2 (6 bases). The CDR3 is 15 amino acids. Germline CDR1 is LGHNA and CDR2 is YNFKEQ. Trimming took off 4 bases at V and 2 bases at J, with 12 bases between the two ends. CDR3 in DNA: TGTGCCAGCAGCCCGGGGGATGGGCCCTACAATGAGCAGTTCTTC. Protein: CASSPGDGPYNEQFF.

This clonotype was counted ten times or more. The gene calls are TRBV4-1 and TRBJ2-7; D not certain. This CDR3 has 13 residues. V was clipped by 1 base and J by 6 bases, with 10 bases between them. Germline loops: CDR1 MGHRA, CDR2 YSYEKL. This chain's CDR3 is CASSQVIHGEQYV. The CDR3 nucleotides read TGCGCCAGCAGCCAAGTTATACATGGCGAGCAGTACGTC.

This clonotype was seen a few times. The chain couples TRBV7-9 to TRBJ2-1; no clear D gene. There are 13 residues in the CDR3. Germline CDR1 is SEHNR and CDR2 is FQNEAQ (reference sequence). Trimming took off 2 bases at V and 2 bases at J, with 4 bases between the two ends. CDR3 DNA sequence: TGTGCCAGCAGCTTATGGCCCTACAATGAGCAGTTCTTC. This codes for CASSLWPYNEQFF. Based on the CDR3 plus reference TRBV7-9 and TRBJ2-1, the full variable domain is DTGVSQNPRHKITKRGQNVTFRCDPISEHNRLYWYRQTLGQGPEFLTYFQNEAQLEKSRLLSDRFSAERPKGSFSTLEIQRTEQGDSAMYLCASSLWPYNEQFFGPGTRLTVL.

The chain carries TRBV4-1 and TRBJ1-6; D gene unclear. V was pared by 0 bases and J by 10 bases, with 16 bases between. Per the germline V gene, CDR1 is MGHRA and CDR2 is YSYEKL. There are 16 residues in the CDR3. The CDR3 DNA follows: TGCGCCAGCAGCCAAGAGAAGGAGGTGCGTGGATCACCCCTCCACTTT. Translating it yields CASSQEKEVRGSPLHF.